What follows describes a single T cell receptor beta chain. Clones were read by immunoSEQ multiplex PCR, and TCRdb kept only the in-frame ones, dropping some. The data hold more than 300,000 clones, with 80% to 90% observed a single time. This sample is part of a study of blood T cell repertoires in COVID-19. This CDR3 has 14 amino acids. Germline lookup yields CDR1 LNHDA and CDR2 SQIVND (reference sequence). V lost 3 bases, J lost 2 bases, and 1 base stayed unmatched. The clonotype originates from a woman between 18 and 30 years old who had recovered from COVID-19. The rearrangement uses TRBV19 and TRBJ1-1, with 9 bases lining up with TRBD1. The specimen sequenced was PBMCs or T cells enriched from blood (not recorded which). The CDR3 nucleotides read TGTGCCAGTAGTATGACAGGGGGTAACACTGAAGCTTTCTTT. Encoded protein: CASSMTGGNTEAFF.